The 26 T cell receptor beta chains listed next were all sequenced from one sample in a study of blood T cells in healthy people across ages. Next came a second PCR, run for about 6 to 12 cycles, which used a sample-barcoded 5' primer along with a J-beta primer mix. TCRdb reprocessed the 5' RACE reads via MiXCR and lists one record per CDR3 protein. Of approximately 2,000,000 distinct CDR3 sequences detected, roughly 43% appear once; the ten largest clones hold around 23%. Input material: blood. The source of these receptors is a human donor in good health.

The chain couples TRBV20-1 to TRBJ2-1, with TRBD1 matching over 10 bases. This CDR3 is built from 13 residues. V gave up 6 bases and J gave up 6 bases; unmatched junction bases: 5. Germline assignment: CDR1 DFQATT and CDR2 SNEGSKA (reference sequence). CDR3 loop: CSAGTGAGNEQFF. In nucleotides, the CDR3 is TGCAGTGCGGGGACAGGGGCCGGCAATGAGCAGTTCTTC.

This clonotype occurred a few times. This chain links TRBV29-1 with TRBJ2-5; 7 nucleotides agree with TRBD1. The germline CDR1 and CDR2 sequences are SQVTM and ANQGSEA. This CDR3 contains 13 residues. V gave up 4 bases and J gave up 4 bases; unmatched junction bases: 6. CDR3 protein: CSVAITGVETQYF. Written as DNA, the CDR3 is TGCAGCGTTGCCATAACAGGGGTAGAGACCCAGTACTTC.

A few counts support this clonotype. V is TRBV19 and J is TRBJ2-5; tentatively, D is TRBD1 (7 bases). Germline CDR1 reads LNHDA; CDR2 reads SQIVND (reference sequence). CDR3 length: 16 residues. The V gene lost 4 bases and the J gene lost 4 bases, with 19 bases spanning the gap. The DNA for the CDR3 is TGTGCCAGTAGTAAACCCAGGGGGGTAATTGGAGAGACCCAGTACTTC. This gives the protein CASSKPRGVIGETQYF.

This clonotype was detected only a few times. The chain recombines TRBV7-2 with TRBJ2-5; no reliable D call. This CDR3 is 12 amino acids long. With 2 bases removed from V and 4 bases from J, the gap between germline ends came to 5 bases. Germline V gene data show CDR1 as SGHTA and CDR2 as FQGNSA. The CDR3 DNA follows: TGTGCCAGCAGCTTATGGGTAGAGACCCAGTACTTC. Its protein product is CASSLWVETQYF.

The rearrangement joins TRBV28 to TRBJ2-7; 7 nucleotides agree with TRBD2. Per the germline V gene, CDR1 is MDHEN and CDR2 is SYDVKM. This CDR3 comprises 13 residues. The junction had 5 bases not matched to a gene; V was cut back by 4 bases and J by 5 bases. CDR3 coding DNA: TGTGCCAGCAGTTGGGGCGGGAGCGACGAGCAGTACTTC. Translated: CASSWGGSDEQYF.

This chain links TRBV18 with TRBJ1-5; a weak D match, TRBD1 (5 bases). Germline CDR1 reads KGHSH; CDR2 reads LQKENI. The CDR3 covers 14 residues. The V end lost 4 bases, the J end lost 5 bases, and 12 bases lay between the germline ends. The CDR3 protein is CASSRGVPDQPQHF. Here the CDR3 DNA reads TGTGCCAGCTCACGAGGGGTCCCGGATCAGCCCCAGCATTTT.

V usage is TRBV4-3 and J usage is TRBJ2-3; possible D gene TRBD2, 7 bases. The CDR3 runs to 17 residues. V gave up 1 base and J gave up 2 bases, with 16 bases separating them. Germline CDR1 LGHNA, CDR2 YSLEER. The CDR3 nucleotides are TGCGCCAGCAGCCAAGCGCTGGGCGCGGGGGCCACAGATACGCAGTATTTT. Protein: CASSQALGAGATDTQYF.

This clonotype was picked up a small number of times. This chain joins TRBV7-2 and TRBJ2-1; 7 bases are shared with TRBD1. There are 15 residues in the CDR3. CDR1 SGHTA and CDR2 FQGNSA come from the germline V gene. V lost 2 bases, J lost 1 base, and 2 bases stayed unmatched. This CDR3 reads CASSLWDRSYNEQFF. CDR3 DNA sequence: TGTGCCAGCAGCTTATGGGACAGATCCTACAATGAGCAGTTCTTC.

This chain connects TRBV29-1 to TRBJ2-3; the match to TRBD1 covers 7 bases. The ends lost 4 bases at V and 2 bases at J; junction bases unmatched: 12. Germline CDR1 and CDR2: SQVTM and ANQGSEA. The CDR3 runs 16 residues. In DNA form, the CDR3 reads TGCAGCGTTGGGCAGGGACAGATAAGCCCCACAGATACGCAGTATTTT. It codes for CSVGQGQISPTDTQYF.

In this sample, this clonotype turned up a few times. This rearrangement joins TRBV7-9 to TRBJ2-7; a weak D match, TRBD2 (6 bases). This CDR3 has 12 residues. The V end lost 3 bases, the J end lost 5 bases, and 8 bases lay between the germline ends. CDR1 and CDR2 from the germline V gene are SEHNR and FQNEAQ (reference sequence). CDR3 amino acids: CASSFPSDEQYF. Written as DNA, the CDR3 is TGTGCCAGCAGCTTTCCTAGCGACGAGCAGTACTTC. The full variable domain, in which reference TRBV7-9 and TRBJ2-7 provide the parts outside the CDR3, is DTGVSQNPRHKITKRGQNVTFRCDPISEHNRLYWYRQTLGQGPEFLTYFQNEAQLEKSRLLSDRFSAERPKGSFSTLEIQRTEQGDSAMYLCASSFPSDEQYFGPGTRLTVT.

V gene TRBV25-1 combines with J gene TRBJ1-2; 8 nucleotides line up with TRBD1. The J segment lost 4 bases and the V segment lost 6 bases, leaving 25 bases of the junction unmatched. The CDR3 sequence is 20 residues long. Germline V gives CDR1 MGHDK, CDR2 SYGVNS. This CDR3 reads CASRPIIGQGKQVPIYGYTF. For the CDR3, the DNA is TGTGCCAGCAGACCAATCATCGGACAGGGAAAACAAGTTCCCATCTATGGCTACACCTTC.

The gene calls are TRBV29-1 and TRBJ2-2; 8 bases line up with TRBD1. Per the germline V gene, CDR1 is SQVTM and CDR2 is ANQGSEA. This CDR3 contains 12 residues. V lost 5 bases to trimming and J lost 6 bases; unmatched junction nucleotides: 2. The CDR3 sequence is CSVTTGAGELFF. The CDR3 region has the DNA TGCAGCGTTACGACAGGGGCCGGGGAGCTGTTTTTT.

The V and J genes are TRBV5-6 and TRBJ1-2; D is possibly TRBD1 (6 bases). Looked up from germline, CDR1 is SGHDT and CDR2 is YYEEEE. With 1 base removed from V and 5 bases from J, the gap between germline ends came to 12 bases. The CDR3 is 14 amino acids. The CDR3, as DNA: TGTGCCAGCAGCTTGATATCAGGGGCGTATGGCTACACCTTC. It specifies CASSLISGAYGYTF.

The chain links TRBV29-1 to TRBJ1-1; no clear D gene. Germline V gene lookup returns CDR1 SQVTM and CDR2 ANQGSEA. The CDR3 has 14 amino acids. V was trimmed by 6 bases and J by 0 bases, leaving 14 bases between them. The CDR3 DNA follows: TGCAGCGTAGGAGCCCTAAATATGAACACTGAAGCTTTCTTT. This sequence encodes CSVGALNMNTEAFF. Full variable domain (outside the CDR3, taken from reference TRBV29-1 and TRBJ1-1): SAVISQKPSRDICQRGTSLTIQCQVDSQVTMMFWYRQQPGQSLTLIATANQGSEATYESGFVIDKFPISRPNLTFSTLTVSNMSPEDSSIYLCSVGALNMNTEAFFGQGTRLTVV.

The rearrangement links TRBV10-3 to TRBJ2-3; maybe TRBD2 (6 bases). CDR1 and CDR2 (germline): ENHRY, SYGVKD. Trimming shortened V by 4 bases and J by 3 bases, and 11 bases separated the two germline ends. CDR3 size: 14 residues. CDR3 region: CAISGGGTTDTQYF. In nucleotides, the CDR3 is TGTGCCATCAGTGGGGGTGGGACTACAGATACGCAGTATTTT.

This clonotype was detected a few times. The J gene is TRBJ2-5, the V gene TRBV5-6, with D maybe TRBD1 (5 bases). V lost 4 bases and J lost 5, with 9 bases in between. Per the germline V gene, CDR1 is SGHDT and CDR2 is YYEEEE. The CDR3 runs 12 residues. CDR3 bases: TGTGCCAGCAGCGGGAAGGGGGAGACCCAGTACTTC. It yields the protein CASSGKGETQYF.

This clonotype was found a few times. This chain joins TRBV20-1 and TRBJ2-3, with 10 bases fitting TRBD2. The CDR3 runs 14 residues. Looked up from germline, CDR1 is DFQATT and CDR2 is SNEGSKA (reference sequence). After removal of 3 bases from V and 2 bases from J, the junction contained 2 bases not matched to a gene. The CDR3: CSASTSGNTDTQYF. In nucleotides, the CDR3 is TGCAGTGCTAGCACTAGCGGGAACACAGATACGCAGTATTTT.

This clonotype occurred a few times. The rearrangement uses TRBV20-1 and TRBJ2-1, with no clear D. From germline, CDR1 is DFQATT and CDR2 SNEGSKA (reference sequence). V was cut by 3 bases and J by 0 bases, with 12 bases left in between. CDR3 length: 15 residues. The CDR3 spells CSASQSPSSYNEQFF. CDR3 in DNA: TGCAGTGCTAGCCAGAGTCCTAGCTCCTACAATGAGCAGTTCTTC.

This clonotype has only a few counts. This chain uses TRBV4-3 with TRBJ1-4; TRBD1 agrees at 8 bases. V dropped 0 bases and J dropped 5; count of bases not matched to a gene: 5. The CDR3 length is 16 residues. Germline V lookup: CDR1 LGHNA, CDR2 YSLEER. This CDR3 reads CASSQEMTGENEKLFF. The CDR3 bases are TGCGCCAGCAGCCAAGAAATGACAGGGGAAAATGAAAAACTGTTTTTT.

This chain links TRBV29-1 with TRBJ1-1; D call uncertain. CDR3 length: 15 residues. V was clipped by 4 bases and J by 0 bases, with 15 bases between them. Germline V gene lookup returns CDR1 SQVTM and CDR2 ANQGSEA. CDR3 sequence reads: CSVGSQKTVNTEAFF. The CDR3 DNA follows: TGCAGCGTTGGATCTCAAAAAACGGTGAACACTGAAGCTTTCTTT.

The rearrangement links TRBV20-1 to TRBJ2-7; D is perhaps TRBD1 (6 bases). Looked up from germline, CDR1 is DFQATT and CDR2 is SNEGSKA (reference sequence). The V gene lost 1 base and the J gene lost 5 bases, with 12 bases spanning the gap. CDR3 size: 13 residues. The CDR3, as DNA: TGCAGTGCTAGAGGACCCGGGACAAACGAGCAGTACTTC. Translating gives CSARGPGTNEQYF.

About this clonotype itself: At one boundary the junction diverges from the germline segment, which might be a read error. The chain recombines TRBV4-2 with TRBJ2-6; D may be TRBD1 (7 bases). This CDR3 contains 18 residues. Germline CDR1 LGHNA, CDR2 YNFKEQ. The CDR3 nucleotides read TGTGCCAGCAGCCAGCGGGACAGAGTATCCTCTGGGGCCGACGTCCTGACTTTC. Translated: CASSQRDRVSSGADVLTF.

The chain employs TRBV7-2 and TRBJ1-2, with a possible D match to TRBD1 (5 bases). The V end lost 5 bases, the J end lost 0 bases, and 10 bases lay between the germline ends. The CDR3 loop spans 14 amino acids. In germline, CDR1 is SGHTA, CDR2 FQGNSA. The CDR3 DNA reads as TGTGCCAGCAGCCGAGGGGCTCCTAACTATGGCTACACCTTC. Translated, it gives CASSRGAPNYGYTF.

The rearrangement links TRBV12-3 or TRBV12-4 to TRBJ2-5; D is unclear. The CDR3 spans 11 residues. Deletions cut 1 base from V and 7 bases from J, with 4 bases between. In nucleotides, the CDR3 is TGTGCCAGCAGTTTAGGATGGACCCAGTACTTC. Translated: CASSLGWTQYF.

This clonotype occurred once. The chain has TRBV11-2 and TRBJ2-5, with 8 bases matching TRBD1. V gave up 4 bases and J gave up 1 base; unmatched junction bases: 14. Germline V CDR1 and CDR2: SGHAT, FQNNGV. The CDR3 spans 18 residues. The CDR3 DNA reads as TGTGCCAGCAGCTCCGCTTACCGGGGACAGGCCTTCCAAGAGACCCAGTACTTC. This codes for CASSSAYRGQAFQETQYF.

The chain links TRBV5-1 to TRBJ2-7; tentative D call: TRBD1 (6 bases). The CDR3 spans 15 residues. CDR1 and CDR2 (germline): SGHRS, YFSETQ. Trimming took 1 base from V and 0 from J, leaving 11 bases between them. CDR3 DNA: TGCGCCAGCAGCTTGAACCCAGGGGCCTCCTACGAGCAGTACTTC. Protein sequence: CASSLNPGASYEQYF.